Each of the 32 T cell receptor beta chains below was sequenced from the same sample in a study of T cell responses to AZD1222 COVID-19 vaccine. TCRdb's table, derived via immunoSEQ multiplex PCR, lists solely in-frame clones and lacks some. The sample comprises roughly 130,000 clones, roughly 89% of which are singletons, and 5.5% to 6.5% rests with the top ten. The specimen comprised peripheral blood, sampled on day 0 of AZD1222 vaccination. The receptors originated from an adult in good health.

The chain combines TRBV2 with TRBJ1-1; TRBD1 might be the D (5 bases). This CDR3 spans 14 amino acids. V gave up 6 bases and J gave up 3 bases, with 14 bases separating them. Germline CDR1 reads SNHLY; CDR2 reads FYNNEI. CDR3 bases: TGTGCCAGCAGCCAGGGAGGCACTTACACTGAAGCTTTCTTT. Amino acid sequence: CASSQGGTYTEAFF.

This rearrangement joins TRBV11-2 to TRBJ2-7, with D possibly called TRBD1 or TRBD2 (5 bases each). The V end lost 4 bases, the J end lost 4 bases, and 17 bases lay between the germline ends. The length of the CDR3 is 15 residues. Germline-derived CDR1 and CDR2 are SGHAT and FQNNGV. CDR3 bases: TGTGCCAGCAGCTCCATAAGGGACCTGATTTACGAGCAGTACTTC. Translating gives CASSSIRDLIYEQYF.

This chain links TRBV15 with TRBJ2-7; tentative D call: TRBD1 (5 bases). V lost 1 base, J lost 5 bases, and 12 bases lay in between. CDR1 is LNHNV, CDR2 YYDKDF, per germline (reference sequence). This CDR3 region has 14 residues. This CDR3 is CATSRGGWGDEQYF. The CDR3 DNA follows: TGTGCCACCAGCAGAGGAGGCTGGGGCGACGAGCAGTACTTC. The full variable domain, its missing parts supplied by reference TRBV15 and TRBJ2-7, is DAMVIQNPRYQVTQFGKPVTLSCSQTLNHNVMYWYQQKSSQAPKLLFHYYDKDFNNEADTPDNFQSRRPNTSFCFLDIRSPGLGDTAMYLCATSRGGWGDEQYFGPGTRLTVT.

CDR3 residues: CASREMGEETQYF. The CDR3 DNA is TGTGCCAGTCGCGAAATGGGAGAAGAGACCCAGTACTTC. The rearrangement uses TRBV19 and TRBJ2-5, with D maybe TRBD2 (5 bases). Germline V gives CDR1 LNHDA, CDR2 SQIVND (reference sequence). This CDR3 is 13 amino acids long. Trimming took off 8 bases at V and 3 bases at J, with 13 bases between the two ends. Full variable domain (missing parts from reference TRBV19 and TRBJ2-5): DGGITQSPKYLFRKEGQNVTLSCEQNLNHDAMYWYRQDPGQGLRLIYYSQIVNDFQKGDIAEGYSVSREKKESFPLTVTSAQKNPTAFYLCASREMGEETQYFGPGTRLLVL.

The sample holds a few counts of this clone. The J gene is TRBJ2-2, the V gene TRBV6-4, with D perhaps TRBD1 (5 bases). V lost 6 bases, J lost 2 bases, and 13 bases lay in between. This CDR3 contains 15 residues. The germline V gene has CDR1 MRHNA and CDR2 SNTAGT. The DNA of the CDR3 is TGTGCCAGCAGCCCCCGTCAGGGCAACACCGGGGAGCTGTTTTTT. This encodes CASSPRQGNTGELFF.

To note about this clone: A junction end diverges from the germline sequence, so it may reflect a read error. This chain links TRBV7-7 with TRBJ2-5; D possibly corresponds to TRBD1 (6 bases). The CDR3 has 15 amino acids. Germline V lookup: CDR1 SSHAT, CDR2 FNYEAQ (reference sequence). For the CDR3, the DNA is TGTGCTAGCAGCTTAGATCCTACAGGGCAAGAGACCCAGTACTTC. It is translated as CASSLDPTGQETQYF. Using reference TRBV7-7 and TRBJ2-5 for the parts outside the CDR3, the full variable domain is GAGVSQSPRYKVTKRGQDVTLRCDPISSHATLYWYQQALGQGPEFLTYFNYEAQPDKSGLPSDRFSAERPEGSISTLTIQRTEQRDSAMYRCASSLDPTGQETQYFGPGTRLLVL.

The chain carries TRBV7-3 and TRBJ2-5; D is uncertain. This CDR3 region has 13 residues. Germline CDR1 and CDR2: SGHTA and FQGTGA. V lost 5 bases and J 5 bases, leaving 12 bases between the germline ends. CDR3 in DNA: TGTGCCAGCAGCCCCAAGGGCGCCGAGACCCAGTACTTC. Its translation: CASSPKGAETQYF.

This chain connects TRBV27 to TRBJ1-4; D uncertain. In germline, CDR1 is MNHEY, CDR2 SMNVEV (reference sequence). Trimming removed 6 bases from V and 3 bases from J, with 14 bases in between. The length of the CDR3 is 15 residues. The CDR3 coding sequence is TGTGCCAGCAGCCCCCGCCATTTACCTAATGAAAAACTGTTTTTT. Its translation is CASSPRHLPNEKLFF. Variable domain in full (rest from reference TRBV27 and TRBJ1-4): EAQVTQNPRYLITVTGKKLTVTCSQNMNHEYMSWYRQDPGLGLRQIYYSMNVEVTDKGDVPEGYKVSRKEKRNFPLILESPSPNQTSLYFCASSPRHLPNEKLFFGSGTQLSVL.

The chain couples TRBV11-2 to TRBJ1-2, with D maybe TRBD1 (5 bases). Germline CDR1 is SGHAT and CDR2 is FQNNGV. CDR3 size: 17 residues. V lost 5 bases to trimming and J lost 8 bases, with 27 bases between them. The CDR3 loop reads CASSRVGPNLISGGYTF. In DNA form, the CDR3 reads TGTGCCAGCAGCCGCGTGGGGCCAAACCTTATTTCGGGCGGCTACACCTTC.

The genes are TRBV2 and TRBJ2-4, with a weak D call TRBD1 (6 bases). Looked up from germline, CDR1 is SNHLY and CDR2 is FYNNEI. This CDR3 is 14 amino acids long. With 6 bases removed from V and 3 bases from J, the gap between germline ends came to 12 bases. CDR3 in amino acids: CASRTQGFKNIQYF. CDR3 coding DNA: TGTGCCAGCAGAACCCAGGGGTTCAAAAACATTCAGTACTTC.

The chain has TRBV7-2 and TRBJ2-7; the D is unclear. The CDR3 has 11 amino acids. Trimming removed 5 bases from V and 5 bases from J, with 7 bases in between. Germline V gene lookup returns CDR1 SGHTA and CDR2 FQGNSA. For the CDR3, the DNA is TGTGCCAGCAGCCCCCTAGACGAGCAGTACTTC. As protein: CASSPLDEQYF.

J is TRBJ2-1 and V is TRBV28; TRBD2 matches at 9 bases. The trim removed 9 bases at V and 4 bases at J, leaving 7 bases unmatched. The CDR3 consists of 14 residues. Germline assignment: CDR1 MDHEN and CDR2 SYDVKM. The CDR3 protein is CASSISGGYNEQFF. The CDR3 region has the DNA TGTGCCAGTTCGATTAGCGGGGGTTACAATGAGCAGTTCTTC.

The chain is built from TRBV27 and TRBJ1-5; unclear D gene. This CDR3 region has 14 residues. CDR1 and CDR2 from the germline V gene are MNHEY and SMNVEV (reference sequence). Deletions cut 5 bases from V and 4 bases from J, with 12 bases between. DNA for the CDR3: TGTGCCAGCAGTAGGACGTTAGCTAATCAGCCCCAGCATTTT. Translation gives CASSRTLANQPQHF.

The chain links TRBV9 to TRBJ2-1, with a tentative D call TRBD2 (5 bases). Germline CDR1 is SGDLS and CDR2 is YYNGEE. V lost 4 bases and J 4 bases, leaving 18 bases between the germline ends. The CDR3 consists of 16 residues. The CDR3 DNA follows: TGTGCCAGCAGCCTCGAGGGAATTGGGCCTTACAATGAGCAGTTCTTC. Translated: CASSLEGIGPYNEQFF. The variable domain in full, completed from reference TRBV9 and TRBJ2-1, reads DSGVTQTPKHLITATGQRVTLRCSPRSGDLSVYWYQQSLDQGLQFLIQYYNGEERAKGNILERFSAQQFPDLHSELNLSSLELGDSALYFCASSLEGIGPYNEQFFGPGTRLTVL.

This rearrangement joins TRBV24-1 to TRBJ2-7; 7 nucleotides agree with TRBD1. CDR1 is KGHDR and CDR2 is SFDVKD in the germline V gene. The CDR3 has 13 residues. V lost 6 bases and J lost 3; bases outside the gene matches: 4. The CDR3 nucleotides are TGTGCCACCAGTTCTCGGGACAGCTACGAGCAGTACTTC. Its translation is CATSSRDSYEQYF.

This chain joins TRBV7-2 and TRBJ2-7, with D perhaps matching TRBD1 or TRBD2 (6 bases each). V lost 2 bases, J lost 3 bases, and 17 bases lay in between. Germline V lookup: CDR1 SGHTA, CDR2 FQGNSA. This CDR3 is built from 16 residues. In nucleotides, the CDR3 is TGTGCCAGCAGCTTAAGGGAGTCGGGGGCCCTCTACGAGCAGTACTTC. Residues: CASSLRESGALYEQYF. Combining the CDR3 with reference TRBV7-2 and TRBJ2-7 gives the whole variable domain GAGVSQSPSNKVTEKGKDVELRCDPISGHTALYWYRQSLGQGLEFLIYFQGNSAPDKSGLPSDRFSAERTGGSVSTLTIQRTQQEDSAVYLCASSLRESGALYEQYFGPGTRLTVT.

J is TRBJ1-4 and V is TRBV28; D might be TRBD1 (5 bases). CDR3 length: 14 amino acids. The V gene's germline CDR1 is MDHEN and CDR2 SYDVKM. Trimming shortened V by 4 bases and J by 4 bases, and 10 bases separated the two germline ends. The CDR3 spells CASSSTAGNEKLFF. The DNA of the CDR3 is TGTGCCAGCAGTTCGACAGCCGGTAATGAAAAACTGTTTTTT.

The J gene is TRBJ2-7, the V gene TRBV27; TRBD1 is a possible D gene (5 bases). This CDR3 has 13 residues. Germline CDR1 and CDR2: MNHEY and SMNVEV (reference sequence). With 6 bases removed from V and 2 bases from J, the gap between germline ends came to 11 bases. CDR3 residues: CASSRGQAYEQYF. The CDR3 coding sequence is TGTGCCAGCAGCCGCGGACAAGCCTACGAGCAGTACTTC.

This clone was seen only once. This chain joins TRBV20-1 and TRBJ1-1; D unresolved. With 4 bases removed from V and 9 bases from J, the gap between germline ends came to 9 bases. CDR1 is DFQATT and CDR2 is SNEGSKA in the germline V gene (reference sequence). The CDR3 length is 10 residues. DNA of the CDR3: TGCAGTGCTACCCAAATACAAGCTTTCTTT. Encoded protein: CSATQIQAFF.

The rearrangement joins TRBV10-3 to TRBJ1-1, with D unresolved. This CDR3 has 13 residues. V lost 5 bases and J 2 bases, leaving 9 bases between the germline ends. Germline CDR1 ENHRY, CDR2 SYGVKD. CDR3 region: CAISWTDNTEAFF. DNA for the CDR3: TGTGCCATCAGTTGGACTGATAACACTGAAGCTTTCTTT.

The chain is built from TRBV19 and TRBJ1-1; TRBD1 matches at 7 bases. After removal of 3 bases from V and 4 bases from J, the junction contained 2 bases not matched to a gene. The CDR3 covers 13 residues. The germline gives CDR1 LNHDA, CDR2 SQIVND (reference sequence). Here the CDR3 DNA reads TGTGCCAGTAGTATGAACAGGGGCACTGAAGCTTTCTTT. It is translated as CASSMNRGTEAFF. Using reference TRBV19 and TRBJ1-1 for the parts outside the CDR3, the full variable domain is DGGITQSPKYLFRKEGQNVTLSCEQNLNHDAMYWYRQDPGQGLRLIYYSQIVNDFQKGDIAEGYSVSREKKESFPLTVTSAQKNPTAFYLCASSMNRGTEAFFGQGTRLTVV.

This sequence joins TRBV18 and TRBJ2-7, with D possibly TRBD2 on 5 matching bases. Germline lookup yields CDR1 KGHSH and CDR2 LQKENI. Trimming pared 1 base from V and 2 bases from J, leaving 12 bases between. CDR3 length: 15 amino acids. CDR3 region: CASSPLIAQPYEQYF. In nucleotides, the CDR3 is TGTGCCAGCTCACCACTCATAGCGCAGCCCTACGAGCAGTACTTC.

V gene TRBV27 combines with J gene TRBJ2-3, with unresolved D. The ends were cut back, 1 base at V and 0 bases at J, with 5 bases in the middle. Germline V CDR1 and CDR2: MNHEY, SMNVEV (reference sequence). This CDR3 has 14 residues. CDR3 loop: CASSLYGSTDTQYF. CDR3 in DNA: TGTGCCAGCAGTTTATACGGCAGCACAGATACGCAGTATTTT.

The DNA of the CDR3 is TGTGCCAGCAGCAAAGCGCATCCTAATGAAAAACTGTTTTTT. Translating it yields CASSKAHPNEKLFF. The rearrangement joins TRBV21-1 to TRBJ1-4. TRBV21-1 constitutes a pseudogene. The CDR3 extends over 14 amino acids.

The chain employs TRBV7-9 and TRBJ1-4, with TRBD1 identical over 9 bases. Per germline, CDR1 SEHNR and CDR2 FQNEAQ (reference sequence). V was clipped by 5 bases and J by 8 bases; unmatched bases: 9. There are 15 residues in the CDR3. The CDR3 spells CASSLPGTGSEKLFF. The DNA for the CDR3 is TGTGCCAGCAGCCTCCCCGGGACAGGGAGCGAAAAACTGTTTTTT.

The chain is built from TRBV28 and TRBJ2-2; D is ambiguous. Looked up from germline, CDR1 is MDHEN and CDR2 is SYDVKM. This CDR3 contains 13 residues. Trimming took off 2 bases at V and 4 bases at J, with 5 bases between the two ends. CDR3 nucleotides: TGTGCCAGCAGTTTAACGGGCACCGGGGAGCTGTTTTTT. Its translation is CASSLTGTGELFF. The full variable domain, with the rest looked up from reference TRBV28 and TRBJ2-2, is DVKVTQSSRYLVKRTGEKVFLECVQDMDHENMFWYRQDPGLGLRLIYFSYDVKMKEKGDIPEGYSVSREKKERFSLILESASTNQTSMYLCASSLTGTGELFFGEGSRLTVL.

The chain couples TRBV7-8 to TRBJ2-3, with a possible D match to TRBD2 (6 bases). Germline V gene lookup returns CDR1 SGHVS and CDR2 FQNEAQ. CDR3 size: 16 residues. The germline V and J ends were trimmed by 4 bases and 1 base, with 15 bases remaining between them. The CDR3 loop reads CASSSFQGGGTDTQYF. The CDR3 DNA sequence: TGTGCCAGCAGCTCGTTCCAAGGAGGGGGCACAGATACGCAGTATTTT.

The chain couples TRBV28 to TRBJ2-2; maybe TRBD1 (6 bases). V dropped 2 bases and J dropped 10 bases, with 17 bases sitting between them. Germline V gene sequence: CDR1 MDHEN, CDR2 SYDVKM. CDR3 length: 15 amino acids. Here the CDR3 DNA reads TGTGCCAGCAGTTTAACGGGCCCAGGGGTAGAGGAGCTGTTTTTT. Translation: CASSLTGPGVEELFF.

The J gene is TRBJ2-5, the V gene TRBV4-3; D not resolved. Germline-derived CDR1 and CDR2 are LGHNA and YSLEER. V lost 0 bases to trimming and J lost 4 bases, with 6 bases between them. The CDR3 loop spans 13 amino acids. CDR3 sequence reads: CASSQDIRETQYF. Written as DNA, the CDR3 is TGCGCCAGCAGCCAAGATATCCGAGAGACCCAGTACTTC.

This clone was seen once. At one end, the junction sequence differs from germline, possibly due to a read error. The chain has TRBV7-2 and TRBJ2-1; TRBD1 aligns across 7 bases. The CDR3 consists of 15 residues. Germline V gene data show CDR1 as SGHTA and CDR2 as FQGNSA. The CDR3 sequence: CASSGGTVLLHEQFF. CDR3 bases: TGTGCCAGCAGCGGTGGGACAGTCCTCCTCCATGAGCAATTCTTC.

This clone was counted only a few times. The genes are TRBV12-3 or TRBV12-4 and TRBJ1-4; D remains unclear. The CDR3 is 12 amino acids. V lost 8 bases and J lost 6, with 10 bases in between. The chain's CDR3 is CASRAGYEKLFF. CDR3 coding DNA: TGTGCCAGCCGAGCGGGGTATGAAAAACTGTTTTTT.

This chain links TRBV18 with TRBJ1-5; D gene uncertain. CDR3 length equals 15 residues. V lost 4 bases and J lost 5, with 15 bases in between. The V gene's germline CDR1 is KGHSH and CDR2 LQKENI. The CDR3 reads CASSRTGEIYQPQHF. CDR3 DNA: TGTGCCAGCTCACGAACCGGTGAAATTTATCAGCCCCAGCATTTT. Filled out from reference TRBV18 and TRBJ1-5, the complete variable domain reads NAGVMQNPRHLVRRRGQEARLRCSPMKGHSHVYWYRQLPEEGLKFMVYLQKENIIDESGMPKERFSAEFPKEGPSILRIQQVVRGDSAAYFCASSRTGEIYQPQHFGDGTRLSIL.